Following are 2 T cell receptor beta chains from one sample sequenced in a study of shared clonotypes between healthy human individuals. Measured with immunoSEQ multiplex PCR; TCRdb has only the in-frame clones, and not every one. The sample records 2 million to 2.5 million clones, 85% to 95% being singletons. The source material was naive CD4+ T cells from PBMCs. Subset meaning: CD45RA+ positively selected. Source of these receptors: a man between 18 and 29 years old in good health. Some clones in this sample may be carry-over from other donors' samples.

This chain uses TRBV27 with TRBJ2-7, with 7 bases matching TRBD1. From germline, CDR1 is MNHEY and CDR2 SMNVEV (reference sequence). This CDR3 is built from 15 residues. V shed 2 bases and J 3 bases; nucleotides not matched to a gene: 7. CDR3 residues: CASSLTGTELYEQYF. The CDR3 nucleotides read TGTGCCAGCAGTTTAACCGGGACAGAACTCTACGAGCAGTACTTC.

With respect to this clone: Distinct nucleotide sequences in the sample also encode this CDR3. The chain recombines TRBV28 with TRBJ2-3, with unresolved D. CDR3 size: 11 residues. CDR1 MDHEN and CDR2 SYDVKM come from the germline V gene. Trimming took off 5 bases at V and 3 bases at J, with 3 bases between the two ends. The CDR3 here is CASSITDTQYF. CDR3 DNA sequence: TGTGCCAGCAGTATAACAGATACGCAGTATTTT.